This is a list of T cell receptor beta chains from one sample in a study of T cell clonotyping in hematopoietic cell transplantation. This table comes from immunoSEQ multiplex PCR, and its TCRdb copy is limited to in-frame clones, with some not included. The repertoire includes over 6,500 clones, 90% to 97% of them detected once, and under 0.5% sits in the top ten. Sequencing used PBMCs, obtained 30 days after allogeneic stem cell transplant. Receptors were obtained from a male patient aged 40 to 55 who had an allogeneic stem cell transplant from a related donor, so the T cells may come from the graft donor. Some clones in this sample may be carry-over from other donors' samples. CDR3s include the opening cysteine and the closing phenylalanine or tryptophan. Fields, in order: V gene, J gene, clone size, D gene, CDR3 protein, CDR3 DNA. The D gene is left open where the match is weak. Rows give clone size only sometimes, using once, few, many, or a class for an expanded clone.

TRBV30	TRBJ1-3	.	TRBD1	CAWRPGQGTFFGNTIYF	TGTGCCTGGAGGCCGGGACAGGGGACGTTTTTTGGAAACACCATATATTTT
TRBV27	TRBJ2-3	.	.	CASSADQTSTDTQYF	TGTGCCAGCAGTGCGGACCAAACCAGCACAGATACGCAGTATTTT
TRBV7-6	TRBJ2-1	.	TRBD2	CASSLVGGGLNEQFF	TGTGCCAGCAGCTTAGTGGGCGGGGGTTTGAATGAGCAGTTCTTC
TRBV16	TRBJ1-5	.	TRBD1	CASSAQAGAGGIRNQPQHF	TGTGCCAGCAGCGCACAAGCGGGGGCAGGGGGGATTCGCAATCAGCCCCAGCATTTT
TRBV7-2	TRBJ2-7	.	TRBD2	CASSPYGPGTNYEQYF	TGTGCCAGCAGCCCCTACGGCCCCGGGACTAACTACGAGCAGTACTTC
TRBV6-5	TRBJ1-6	.	TRBD1	CASSLRGSNSPLHF	TGTGCCAGCAGTCTCAGGGGGTCTAATTCACCCCTCCACTTT
TRBV14	TRBJ1-2	.	.	CASSPTGSPYGYTF	TGTGCCAGCAGCCCCACAGGGAGTCCGTATGGCTACACCTTC
TRBV30	TRBJ1-3	.	.	CAWSVPGSGNTIYF	TGTGCCTGGAGTGTACCGGGCTCTGGAAACACCATATATTTT
TRBV18	TRBJ1-6	once	.	CASSPRPEGSPLHF	TGTGCCAGCTCACCGAGGCCGGAGGGGTCACCCCTCCACTTT
TRBV7-2	TRBJ1-1	.	TRBD1	CASRPLPGQGAGTEAFF	TGTGCCAGCAGGCCGCTTCCGGGACAGGGGGCCGGCACTGAAGCTTTCTTT
TRBV9	TRBJ2-7	.	TRBD1	CASSPGTGLIEQYF	TGTGCCAGCAGTCCCGGGACAGGCTTAATAGAGCAGTACTTC
TRBV9	TRBJ2-1	.	TRBD1	CASSSGQGIYNEQFF	TGTGCCAGCAGCTCGGGACAGGGGATTTACAATGAGCAGTTCTTC
TRBV4-2	TRBJ2-3	.	.	CASSQDLEGADTQYF	TGTGCCAGCAGCCAAGACCTAGAAGGGGCAGATACGCAGTATTTT
TRBV5-1	TRBJ2-1	.	TRBD1	CASSRKPGQPYNEQFF	TGCGCCAGCAGCCGGAAGCCGGGACAGCCCTACAATGAGCAGTTCTTC
TRBV5-8	TRBJ2-2	once	.	CASSRRFGQKIPGELFF	TGTGCCAGCAGCCGGAGGTTCGGGCAGAAAATCCCCGGGGAGCTGTTTTTT
TRBV4-3	TRBJ1-5	.	TRBD1	CASSQNRGFGQPQHF	TGCGCCAGCAGCCAAAACAGGGGTTTCGGTCAGCCCCAGCATTTT
TRBV2	TRBJ1-1	few	.	CASSENSGTLTSNTEAFF	TGTGCCAGCAGTGAGAACTCGGGAACCTTAACTTCTAACACTGAAGCTTTCTTT
TRBV15	TRBJ1-5	.	.	CATSRDPQGDQPQHF	TGTGCCACCAGCAGAGATCCCCAGGGTGATCAGCCCCAGCATTTT
TRBV30	TRBJ2-7	.	TRBD2	CAWSRGLGSYEQYF	TGTGCCTGGAGTCGGGGACTAGGGAGCTACGAGCAGTACTTC
TRBV19	TRBJ1-1	.	.	CASTLGEWGTEAFF	TGTGCCAGTACCCTAGGAGAGTGGGGCACTGAAGCTTTCTTT
TRBV30	TRBJ2-3	.	TRBD1	CAWGTGWGDTQYF	TGTGCCTGGGGGACAGGATGGGGAGATACGCAGTATTTT
TRBV7-8	TRBJ1-1	.	.	CASSSRLLGGNTEAFF	TGTGCCAGCAGCTCAAGGTTACTGGGAGGGAACACTGAAGCTTTCTTT
TRBV7-9	TRBJ1-5	.	TRBD1	CASSADRVGQPQHF	TGTGCCAGCAGCGCGGACAGGGTAGGTCAGCCCCAGCATTTT
TRBV6-6	TRBJ1-2	.	.	CASSYRRGPNYGYTF	TGTGCCAGCAGTTACCGACGGGGGCCTAACTATGGCTACACCTTC
TRBV11-1	TRBJ2-1	.	TRBD1	CASSTYRGRFDEQFF	TGTGCCAGCAGCACCTACAGGGGGCGCTTCGATGAGCAGTTCTTC
TRBV19	TRBJ1-5	once	TRBD1	CASSIDDRGAGQPQHF	TGTGCCAGTAGTATAGACGACAGGGGAGCTGGTCAGCCCCAGCATTTT
TRBV9	TRBJ1-1	.	.	CASSLASGSGEAFF	TGTGCCAGCAGCCTAGCGAGTGGATCGGGTGAAGCTTTCTTT
TRBV6-5	TRBJ1-2	.	.	CASSYSRRGNYGYTF	TGTGCCAGCAGTTACTCCCGGAGGGGGAACTATGGCTACACCTTC
TRBV10-3	TRBJ2-2	.	.	CAISESSGIRRTGELFF	TGTGCCATCAGTGAGTCATCAGGGATAAGGCGGACCGGGGAGCTGTTTTTT
TRBV2	TRBJ1-1	.	.	CASRSVGAVSGAFF	TGTGCCAGCAGAAGTGTAGGAGCAGTAAGCGGAGCTTTCTTT
TRBV28	TRBJ2-7	.	TRBD1	CASSLDRGVSYEQYF	TGTGCCAGCAGTTTAGACAGGGGCGTATCCTACGAGCAGTACTTC
TRBV5-1	TRBJ1-1	.	.	CASSLAGQNTEAFF	TGCGCCAGCAGCTTGGCTGGGCAGAACACTGAAGCTTTCTTT
TRBV5-4	TRBJ1-2	.	.	CASSLFRVGDYGYTF	TGTGCCAGCAGCTTGTTTCGGGTGGGGGACTATGGCTACACCTTC
TRBV10-3	TRBJ2-1	.	.	CAISESGNSYNEQFF	TGTGCCATCAGTGAGTCGGGGAACTCCTACAATGAGCAGTTCTTC
TRBV30	TRBJ1-5	few	.	CAWSVLKGQPQHF	TGTGCCTGGAGTGTACTAAAGGGTCAGCCCCAGCATTTT
TRBV6-5	TRBJ2-4	.	.	CASTSGPKNIQYF	TGTGCCAGCACCTCGGGGCCCAAAAACATTCAGTACTTC
TRBV10-3	TRBJ1-1	.	.	CAISATGGANTEAFF	TGTGCCATCAGTGCGACAGGAGGGGCGAACACTGAAGCTTTCTTT
TRBV5-5	TRBJ1-1	.	.	CASIQKMGGMTEAFF	TGTGCCAGCATCCAAAAAATGGGGGGGATGACTGAAGCTTTCTTT
TRBV4-2	TRBJ2-2	.	TRBD2	CASSQEPGLAVAGELFF	TGTGCCAGCAGCCAGGAACCGGGACTAGCAGTGGCCGGGGAGCTGTTTTTT
TRBV6-5	TRBJ2-3	.	.	CASGTTSDLKSTQYF	TGTGCCAGCGGCACGACTTCCGACCTTAAATCTACGCAGTATTTT
TRBV7-9	TRBJ1-1	.	.	CASSFFGGTEAFF	TGTGCCAGCAGCTTCTTCGGGGGCACTGAAGCTTTCTTT